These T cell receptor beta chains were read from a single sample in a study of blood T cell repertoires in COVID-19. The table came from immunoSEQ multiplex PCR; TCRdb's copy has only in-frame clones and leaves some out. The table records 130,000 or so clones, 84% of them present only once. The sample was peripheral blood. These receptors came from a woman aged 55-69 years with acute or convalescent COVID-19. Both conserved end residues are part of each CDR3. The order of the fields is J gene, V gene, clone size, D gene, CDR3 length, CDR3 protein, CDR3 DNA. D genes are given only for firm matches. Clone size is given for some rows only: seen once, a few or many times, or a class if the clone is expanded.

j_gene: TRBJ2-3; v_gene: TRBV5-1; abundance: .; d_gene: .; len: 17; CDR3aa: CASSLGLARSLTDTQYF; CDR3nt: TGCGCCAGCAGCTTGGGCCTTGCTAGAAGTCTCACAGATACGCAGTATTTT
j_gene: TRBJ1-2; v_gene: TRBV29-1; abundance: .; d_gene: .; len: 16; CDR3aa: CSVSAYTNEALHGYTF; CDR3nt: TGCAGCGTTTCCGCGTACACAAACGAGGCCCTCCACGGCTACACCTTC
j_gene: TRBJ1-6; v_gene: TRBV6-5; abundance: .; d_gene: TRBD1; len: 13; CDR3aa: CASTGQGGSPLHF; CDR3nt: TGTGCCAGCACGGGACAGGGCGGGTCACCCCTCCACTTT
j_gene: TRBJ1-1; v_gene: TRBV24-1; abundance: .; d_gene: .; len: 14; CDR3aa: CATSDPVRGAEAFF; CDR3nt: TGTGCCACCAGTGACCCAGTCCGGGGGGCTGAAGCTTTCTTT
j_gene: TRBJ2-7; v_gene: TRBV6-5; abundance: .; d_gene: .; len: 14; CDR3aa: CASSYSTQGNEQYF; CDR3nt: TGTGCCAGCAGTTACTCGACACAGGGTAACGAGCAGTACTTC
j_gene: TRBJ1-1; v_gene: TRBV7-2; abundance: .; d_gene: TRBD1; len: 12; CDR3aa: CASSPGTAEAFF; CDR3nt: TGTGCCAGCAGCCCAGGGACAGCTGAAGCTTTCTTT
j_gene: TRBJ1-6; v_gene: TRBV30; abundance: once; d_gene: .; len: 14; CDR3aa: CAWSSRPYNSPLHF; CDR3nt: TGTGCCTGGAGTAGCAGGCCATATAATTCACCCCTCCACTTT
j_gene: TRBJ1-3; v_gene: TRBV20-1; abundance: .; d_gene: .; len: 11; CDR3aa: CSPVSGNTIYF; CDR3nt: TGCAGTCCAGTCTCTGGAAACACCATATATTTT
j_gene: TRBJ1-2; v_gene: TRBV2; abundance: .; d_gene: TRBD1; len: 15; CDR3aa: CASSGDPGGRHGYTF; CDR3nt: TGTGCCAGCAGTGGGGACCCAGGGGGCCGTCATGGCTACACCTTC
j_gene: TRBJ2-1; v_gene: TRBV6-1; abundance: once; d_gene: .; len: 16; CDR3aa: CASSVWARTTYNEQFF; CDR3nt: TGTGCCAGCAGTGTATGGGCGCGTACGACCTACAATGAGCAGTTCTTC
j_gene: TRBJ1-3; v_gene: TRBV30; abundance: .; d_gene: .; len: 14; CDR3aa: CAWSGGLSGNTIYF; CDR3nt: TGTGCCTGGAGTGGTGGGCTCTCTGGAAACACCATATATTTT